The 25 T cell receptor beta chains below come from one sample, sequenced in a study of blood T cell repertoires in COVID-19 (dated by TCRdb to about 2020). Libraries were made using the immunoSEQ multiplex PCR assay. Not all clones reach the TCRdb copy of this immuneACCESS table, which keeps in-frame sequences only. Checked studies attribute under half of the gap to unresolved V genes and leave the rest unexplained. The sample profile shows about 250,000 clones; 70% to 90% of them were found once. Around 6.3% of the sample is held by the ten biggest clonotypes. Sequencing used peripheral blood. The receptors originated from a woman aged 25 to 39 with COVID-19, enrolled during active disease.

The chain is built from TRBV5-1 and TRBJ1-4; TRBD1 matches at 9 bases. The germline V gene has CDR1 SGHRS and CDR2 YFSETQ. V trimming: 4 bases; J trimming: 5 bases; junction bases outside the gene matches: 12. The CDR3 runs 17 residues. The chain's CDR3 is CASSPGTGSVGNEKLFF. The CDR3 DNA is TGCGCCAGCAGCCCCGGGACAGGGTCGGTAGGAAATGAAAAACTGTTTTTT.

Here the CDR3 reads CASSPEGAVSPLHF. The CDR3 region has the DNA TGTGCCAGCAGTCCCGAAGGGGCGGTCTCACCCCTCCACTTT. The chain couples TRBV27 to TRBJ1-6, with TRBD1 as a possible D gene (5 bases). Germline loops: CDR1 MNHEY, CDR2 SMNVEV (reference sequence). CDR3 length: 14 residues. The germline V and J ends were trimmed by 5 bases and 10 bases, with 15 bases remaining between them.

The CDR3 DNA follows: TGTGCCAGCAGCTTAGGCCTGACAGGGAACTTCTACAATGAGCAGTTCTTC. Residues: CASSLGLTGNFYNEQFF. The V gene is TRBV7-2, the J gene TRBJ2-1, with 7 bases identical to TRBD1. Germline V gives CDR1 SGHTA, CDR2 FQGNSA. V lost 1 base to trimming and J lost 3 bases; unmatched junction nucleotides: 9. This CDR3 spans 17 amino acids. Supplemented by reference TRBV7-2 and TRBJ2-1, the full variable domain reads GAGVSQSPSNKVTEKGKDVELRCDPISGHTALYWYRQSLGQGLEFLIYFQGNSAPDKSGLPSDRFSAERTGGSVSTLTIQRTQQEDSAVYLCASSLGLTGNFYNEQFFGPGTRLTVL.

The chain employs TRBV27 and TRBJ2-1; 7 bases align to TRBD2. The V gene's germline CDR1 is MNHEY and CDR2 SMNVEV (reference sequence). This CDR3 contains 15 residues. Germline trimming cut 6 bases from V and 7 bases from J; bases unmatched to any gene: 12. The CDR3 nucleotides read TGTGCCAGCAGCCGACTACTAGCGATGGCTAATGAGCAGTTCTTC. As protein: CASSRLLAMANEQFF.

The chain couples TRBV11-1 to TRBJ2-7; TRBD1 is a possible D gene (6 bases). The germline gives CDR1 SGHAT, CDR2 FQDESV (reference sequence). The CDR3 spans 13 residues. Trimming pared 0 bases from V and 7 bases from J, leaving 10 bases between. CDR3 nucleotide sequence: TGTGCCAGCAGCTTAGCGACCGGACAGGAGCAGTACTTC. Translating gives CASSLATGQEQYF.

The rearrangement links TRBV27 to TRBJ2-6, with 8 bases that match TRBD2. CDR1 is MNHEY and CDR2 is SMNVEV in the germline V gene (reference sequence). The CDR3 spans 18 residues. V shed 3 bases and J 4 bases; nucleotides not matched to a gene: 11. The CDR3 here is CASSFSGGPLGGANVLTF. The CDR3 DNA follows: TGTGCCAGCAGTTTCAGCGGGGGCCCCCTGGGAGGGGCCAACGTCCTGACTTTC.

The chain uses TRBV6-5 and TRBJ1-5; 12 bases are a match to TRBD1. The CDR3 totals 15 residues. CDR1 and CDR2 from the germline V gene are MNHEY and SVGAGI. The ends lost 8 bases at V and 7 bases at J; junction bases unmatched: 9. CDR3: CASSPGTGGRQPQHF. The CDR3 bases are TGTGCCAGCTCGCCCGGGACAGGGGGCCGGCAGCCCCAGCATTTT.

This sequence joins TRBV15 and TRBJ2-2; 7 positions agree with TRBD2. Germline trimming cut 4 bases from V and 6 bases from J; bases unmatched to any gene: 8. Germline lookup yields CDR1 LNHNV and CDR2 YYDKDF (reference sequence). The CDR3 extends over 15 amino acids. CDR3 sequence: CATSTPTSQPGELFF. The CDR3, as DNA: TGTGCCACCAGCACGCCGACTAGCCAACCCGGGGAGCTGTTTTTT.

The chain links TRBV7-9 to TRBJ2-3; 10 nucleotides agree with TRBD2. Trimming cost V 5 bases and J 3 bases; bases outside gene matches: 8. CDR1 SEHNR and CDR2 FQNEAQ come from the germline V gene (reference sequence). This CDR3 spans 16 amino acids. The CDR3 nucleotides are TGTGCCAGCAGCGGTAGGAGCGGGAGGGTAACAGATACGCAGTATTTT. As protein: CASSGRSGRVTDTQYF.

The chain carries TRBV10-3 and TRBJ2-7, with TRBD1 matching 9 bases. V shed 10 bases, J shed 1 base, and the junction held 8 bases outside the gene matches. Germline CDR1 ENHRY, CDR2 SYGVKD. The CDR3 extends over 14 amino acids. CDR3 nucleotide sequence: TGTGCCACCCAACCGGGACAGGGATCCTACGAGCAGTACGTC. Its translation is CATQPGQGSYEQYV.

The chain employs TRBV6-2 or TRBV6-3 and TRBJ1-1; D remains ambiguous. The germline V gene has CDR1 MNHEY and CDR2 SVGEGT. The CDR3 covers 13 residues. Trimming stripped 6 bases from V and 4 bases from J, with 12 bases between. The CDR3 coding sequence is TGTGCCAGCAGCCTCCTATTGGTCACTGAAGCTTTCTTT. Residues: CASSLLLVTEAFF.

The chain is built from TRBV19 and TRBJ2-7; the match to TRBD1 covers 10 bases. The CDR3 is 16 amino acids. The germline gives CDR1 LNHDA, CDR2 SQIVND (reference sequence). Unmatched junction bases numbered 12, after V lost 5 bases and J lost 5 bases. CDR3 in DNA: TGTGCCAGTAGTGGCACACCCGGGACAGGGGACGACGAGCAGTACTTC. Translated: CASSGTPGTGDDEQYF. Combining the CDR3 with reference TRBV19 and TRBJ2-7 gives the whole variable domain DGGITQSPKYLFRKEGQNVTLSCEQNLNHDAMYWYRQDPGQGLRLIYYSQIVNDFQKGDIAEGYSVSREKKESFPLTVTSAQKNPTAFYLCASSGTPGTGDDEQYFGPGTRLTVT.

The chain carries TRBV10-1 and TRBJ2-7; D may be TRBD1 (6 bases). With 2 bases removed from V and 3 bases from J, the gap between germline ends came to 20 bases. Germline values: CDR1 WNHNN, CDR2 SYGVQD (reference sequence). This CDR3 is built from 17 residues. CDR3 loop: CASSEVRDTRPHYEQYV. Here the CDR3 DNA reads TGCGCCAGCAGTGAGGTTCGGGACACGCGACCCCACTACGAGCAGTACGTC.

Here the CDR3 DNA reads TGTGCCGGGAGGGAATTTGGTGGAAACACCATATATTTT. This sequence encodes CAGREFGGNTIYF. The chain links TRBV12-3 or TRBV12-4 to TRBJ1-3; D gene uncertain. V was pared by 11 bases and J by 3 bases, with 14 bases between. This CDR3 has 13 residues.

This sequence joins TRBV5-1 and TRBJ1-5; maybe TRBD1 (6 bases). This CDR3 is 15 amino acids long. The V gene lost 0 bases and the J gene lost 6 bases, with 13 bases spanning the gap. Germline CDR1 reads SGHRS; CDR2 reads YFSETQ. CDR3 sequence reads: CASSLDAGVGQPQHF. The CDR3, as DNA: TGCGCCAGCAGCTTGGATGCAGGGGTGGGTCAGCCCCAGCATTTT.

This chain links TRBV19 with TRBJ2-5, with D perhaps TRBD1 (6 bases). CDR1 is LNHDA, CDR2 SQIVND, per germline (reference sequence). The CDR3 spans 13 residues. Trimming pared 5 bases from V and 6 bases from J, leaving 13 bases between. CDR3 DNA sequence: TGTGCCAGTAGTGCACAGGGTGAGAAGACCCAGTACTTC. Amino acids: CASSAQGEKTQYF.

The chain is built from TRBV19 and TRBJ1-3, with D perhaps matching TRBD1 (5 bases). Trimming left V 7 bases short and J 1 base short, with 20 bases between. Germline V lookup: CDR1 LNHDA, CDR2 SQIVND (reference sequence). The CDR3 has 17 amino acids. The CDR3 DNA reads TGTGCCAGTAATCGGCAGGGTGGGCCTCGATCTGGAAACACCATATATTTT. Protein: CASNRQGGPRSGNTIYF.

The chain carries TRBV5-1 and TRBJ1-3; TRBD1 aligns across 10 bases. The CDR3 contains 17 residues. Germline V gives CDR1 SGHRS, CDR2 YFSETQ. The trim removed 3 bases at V and 2 bases at J, leaving 8 bases unmatched. The CDR3 reads CASSWGLGTGAGNTIYF. Here the CDR3 DNA reads TGCGCCAGCAGCTGGGGGCTTGGGACAGGGGCTGGAAACACCATATATTTT. The entire variable domain, with the rest obtained from reference TRBV5-1 and TRBJ1-3, is as follows: KAGVTQTPRYLIKTRGQQVTLSCSPISGHRSVSWYQQTPGQGLQFLFEYFSETQRNKGNFPGRFSGRQFSNSRSEMNVSTLELGDSALYLCASSWGLGTGAGNTIYFGEGSWLTVV.

The V gene is TRBV29-1, the J gene TRBJ2-2, with D possibly matching TRBD1 (6 bases). Deletions cut 6 bases from V and 6 bases from J, with 14 bases between. The length of the CDR3 is 13 residues. Germline values: CDR1 SQVTM, CDR2 ANQGSEA. The CDR3: CSVDLQGAGELFF. In DNA form, the CDR3 reads TGCAGCGTCGATTTACAGGGCGCCGGGGAGCTGTTTTTT.

The chain has TRBV4-1 and TRBJ2-7; no clear D gene. Trimming pared 0 bases from V and 1 base from J, leaving 10 bases between. Germline CDR1 and CDR2: MGHRA and YSYEKL. This CDR3 spans 15 amino acids. The CDR3 bases are TGCGCCAGCAGCCAAGATCTCAGTCTTTCCTACGAGCAGTACTTC. Its protein is CASSQDLSLSYEQYF.

This sequence joins TRBV10-3 and TRBJ2-7; 11 bases agree with TRBD1. Germline-derived CDR1 and CDR2 are ENHRY and SYGVKD. With 10 bases clipped from V and 0 bases from J, the junction kept 8 bases outside the gene matches. CDR3 length: 15 amino acids. CDR3 DNA: TGTGCCACCGTGTTGGGACAGGGGGTCTCCTACGAGCAGTACTTC. Encoded protein: CATVLGQGVSYEQYF.

The chain carries TRBV11-3 and TRBJ2-2; the D is unclear. Per the germline V gene, CDR1 is SGHNT and CDR2 is YENEEA. The V and J ends lost 5 bases and 0 bases respectively, with 16 bases between them. There are 17 residues in the CDR3. The CDR3 nucleotides are TGTGCCAGCAGCCCCCCGCGGAGCGCCCCGAACACCGGGGAGCTGTTTTTT. Amino acid sequence: CASSPPRSAPNTGELFF.

The CDR3 nucleotides read TGTGCCAGCAGCGCCTCCCAACGAGTTAGAGGCTACACCTTC. Protein: CASSASQRVRGYTF. The chain carries TRBV7-2 and TRBJ1-2; no clear D gene. The CDR3 contains 14 residues. Trimming cost V 5 bases and J 8 bases, with 18 bases left between them. Germline V CDR1 and CDR2: SGHTA, FQGNSA.

The chain couples TRBV29-1 to TRBJ1-2, with D perhaps TRBD1 (6 bases). The CDR3 length is 14 residues. The V end was cut by 1 base, the J end by 3 bases, with 12 bases between. Germline CDR1 is SQVTM and CDR2 is ANQGSEA. CDR3: CSVEALDSYYGYTF. The CDR3 DNA follows: TGCAGCGTTGAAGCCCTGGACAGTTACTATGGCTACACCTTC. The whole variable domain, remainder taken from reference TRBV29-1 and TRBJ1-2, is SAVISQKPSRDICQRGTSLTIQCQVDSQVTMMFWYRQQPGQSLTLIATANQGSEATYESGFVIDKFPISRPNLTFSTLTVSNMSPEDSSIYLCSVEALDSYYGYTFGSGTRLTVV.

The rearrangement joins TRBV2 to TRBJ2-7, with 14 bases lining up with TRBD2. Losses at the gene ends were 4 bases for V and 4 bases for J; bases not matched to a gene: 12. This CDR3 has 18 residues. Germline loops: CDR1 SNHLY, CDR2 FYNNEI. CDR3 loop: CASSGLAGGPGWGYEQYF. In DNA, the CDR3 is TGTGCCAGCAGTGGACTAGCGGGGGGGCCTGGATGGGGTTACGAGCAGTACTTC.